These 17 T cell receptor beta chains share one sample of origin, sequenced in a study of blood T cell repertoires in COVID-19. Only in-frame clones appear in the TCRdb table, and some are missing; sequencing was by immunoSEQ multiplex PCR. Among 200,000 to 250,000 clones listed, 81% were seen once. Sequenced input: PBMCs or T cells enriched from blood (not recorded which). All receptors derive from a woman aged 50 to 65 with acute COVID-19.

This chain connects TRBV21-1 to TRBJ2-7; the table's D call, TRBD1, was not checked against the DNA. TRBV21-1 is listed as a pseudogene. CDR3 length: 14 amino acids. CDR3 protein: CASRDRGLAYEQYF. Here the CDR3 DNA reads TGTGCCAGCCGGGACAGGGGGTTGGCCTACGAGCAGTACTTC.

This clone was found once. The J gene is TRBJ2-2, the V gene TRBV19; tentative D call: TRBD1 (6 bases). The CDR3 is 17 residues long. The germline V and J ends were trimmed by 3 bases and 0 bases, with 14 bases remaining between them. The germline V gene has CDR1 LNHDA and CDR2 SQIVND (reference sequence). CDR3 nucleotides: TGTGCCAGTAGTATTGGTGGTGGGGGCACGAACACCGGGGAGCTGTTTTTT. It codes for CASSIGGGGTNTGELFF.

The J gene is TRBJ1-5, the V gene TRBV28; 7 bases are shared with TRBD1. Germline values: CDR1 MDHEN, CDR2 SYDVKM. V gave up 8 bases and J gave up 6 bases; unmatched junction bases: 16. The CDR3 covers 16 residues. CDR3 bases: TGTGCCAGCCGCGCTGGCACAGGGGTGGGCGGTCAGCCCCAGCATTTT. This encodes CASRAGTGVGGQPQHF.

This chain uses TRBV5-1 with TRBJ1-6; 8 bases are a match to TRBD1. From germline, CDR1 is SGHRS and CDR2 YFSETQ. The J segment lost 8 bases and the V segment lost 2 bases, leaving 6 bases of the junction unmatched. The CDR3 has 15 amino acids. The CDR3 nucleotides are TGCGCCAGCAGCTTACAGACAGGGGACTATTCACCCCTCCACTTT. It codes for CASSLQTGDYSPLHF.

The DNA of the CDR3 is TGTGCCAGCAGCTCTACAGATACGCAGTATTTT. Translating gives CASSSTDTQYF. The rearrangement uses TRBV11-2 and TRBJ2-3; D is uncertain. V shed 4 bases and J shed 3 bases, with 2 bases lying between them. The CDR3 has 11 amino acids. The V gene's germline CDR1 is SGHAT and CDR2 FQNNGV.

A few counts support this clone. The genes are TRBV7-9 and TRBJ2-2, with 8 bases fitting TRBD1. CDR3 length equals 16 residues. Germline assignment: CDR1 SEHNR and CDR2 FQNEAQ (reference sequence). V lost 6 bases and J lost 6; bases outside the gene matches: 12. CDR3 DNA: TGTGCCAGCAGATTCGACAGGGGAGGATCATCCGGGGAGCTGTTTTTT. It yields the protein CASRFDRGGSSGELFF.

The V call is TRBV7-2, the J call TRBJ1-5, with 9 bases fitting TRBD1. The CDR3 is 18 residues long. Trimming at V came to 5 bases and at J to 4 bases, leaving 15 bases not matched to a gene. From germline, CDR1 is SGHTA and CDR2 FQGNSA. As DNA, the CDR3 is TGTGCCAGCAGCCACAACGGACAGGGGACCTCCAGAAATCAGCCCCAGCATTTT. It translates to CASSHNGQGTSRNQPQHF.

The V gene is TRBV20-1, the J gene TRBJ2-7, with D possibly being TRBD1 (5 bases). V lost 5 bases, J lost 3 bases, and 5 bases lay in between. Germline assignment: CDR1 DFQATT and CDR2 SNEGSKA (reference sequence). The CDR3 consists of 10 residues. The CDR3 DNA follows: TGCAGTGCTGACAGCTACGAGCAGTACTTC. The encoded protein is CSADSYEQYF.

The CDR3 bases are TGTGCCAGCAGGGAAACCGGAACAGGGGTGTCCCAGCATTTT. As protein: CASRETGTGVSQHF. The V gene is TRBV28, the J gene TRBJ1-5, with 7 bases aligning to TRBD1. Trimming cost V 6 bases and J 11 bases; bases outside gene matches: 13. The CDR3 is 14 amino acids. Germline CDR1 is MDHEN and CDR2 is SYDVKM.

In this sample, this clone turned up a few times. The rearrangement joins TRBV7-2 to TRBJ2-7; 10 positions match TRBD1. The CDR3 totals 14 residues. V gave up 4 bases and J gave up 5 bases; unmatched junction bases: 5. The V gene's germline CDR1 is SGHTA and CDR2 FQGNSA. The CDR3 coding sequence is TGTGCCAGCAGCTACTCGACAGGGGGCCACGAGCAGTACTTC. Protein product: CASSYSTGGHEQYF.

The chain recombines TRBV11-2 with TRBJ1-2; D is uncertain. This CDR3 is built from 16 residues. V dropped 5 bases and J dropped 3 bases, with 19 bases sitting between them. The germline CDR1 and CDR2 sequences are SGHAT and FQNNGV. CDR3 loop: CASSLTSFIGDYGYTF. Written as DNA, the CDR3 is TGTGCCAGCAGCCTAACTTCTTTCATCGGGGACTATGGCTACACCTTC.

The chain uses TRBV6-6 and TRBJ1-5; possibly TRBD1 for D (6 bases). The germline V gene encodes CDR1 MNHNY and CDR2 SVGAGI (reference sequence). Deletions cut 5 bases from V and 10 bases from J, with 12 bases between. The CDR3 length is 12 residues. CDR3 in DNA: TGTGCCAGCAGTAGGGGACAATTTCCCCAGCATTTT. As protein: CASSRGQFPQHF.

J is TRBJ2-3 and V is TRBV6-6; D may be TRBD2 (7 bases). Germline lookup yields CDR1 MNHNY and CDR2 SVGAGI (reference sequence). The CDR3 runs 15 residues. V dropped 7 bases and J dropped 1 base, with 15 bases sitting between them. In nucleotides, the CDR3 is TGTGCCAGCACCCCAGGGGAGGGGGGCACAGATACGCAGTATTTT. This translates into CASTPGEGGTDTQYF.

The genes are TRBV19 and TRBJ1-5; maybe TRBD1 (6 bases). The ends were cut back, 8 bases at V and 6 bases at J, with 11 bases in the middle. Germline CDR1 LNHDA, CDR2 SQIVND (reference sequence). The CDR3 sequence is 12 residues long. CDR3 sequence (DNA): TGTGCCAGTGAACAGGGTACTCAGCCCCAGCATTTT. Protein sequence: CASEQGTQPQHF.

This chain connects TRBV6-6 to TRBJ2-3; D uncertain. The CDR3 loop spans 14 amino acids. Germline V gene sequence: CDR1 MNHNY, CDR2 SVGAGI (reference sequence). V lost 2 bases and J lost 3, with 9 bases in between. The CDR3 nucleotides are TGTGCCAGCAGTTACATCGCGGCAACAGATACGCAGTATTTT. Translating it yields CASSYIAATDTQYF.

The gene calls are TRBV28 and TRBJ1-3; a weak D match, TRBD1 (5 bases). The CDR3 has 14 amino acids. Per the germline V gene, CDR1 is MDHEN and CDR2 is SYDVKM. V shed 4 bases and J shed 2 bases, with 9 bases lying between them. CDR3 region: CASSSAGAGNTIYF. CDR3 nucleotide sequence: TGTGCCAGCAGTTCCGCGGGGGCTGGAAACACCATATATTTT.

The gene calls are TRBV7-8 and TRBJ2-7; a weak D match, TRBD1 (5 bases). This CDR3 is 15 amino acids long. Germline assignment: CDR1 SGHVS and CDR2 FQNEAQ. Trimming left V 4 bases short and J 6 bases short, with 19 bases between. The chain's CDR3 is CASSSGAGVSVEQYF. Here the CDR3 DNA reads TGTGCCAGCAGCTCTGGGGCCGGAGTTTCGGTCGAGCAGTACTTC.